The 22 T cell receptor beta chains below were found in one sample sequenced in a study of T cells after somatic rescue of genetic block. Clones were read by immunoSEQ multiplex PCR, and TCRdb kept only the in-frame ones, dropping some. Counted here are over 95,000 clones, around 90% occurring once; the ten biggest clones make up 1.4% to 1.5%. Sequenced input: peripheral blood mononuclear cells (PBMCs). Source of these receptors: a woman aged 18-30 years.

The V and J genes are TRBV28 and TRBJ1-2, with a tentative D call TRBD1 (5 bases). Between the trimmed V and J ends, which lost 5 bases and 0 bases, there was a span of 16 bases. Germline assignment: CDR1 MDHEN and CDR2 SYDVKM. CDR3 length: 16 residues. This chain's CDR3 is CASSPLTVTANYGYTF. In DNA, the CDR3 is TGTGCCAGCAGTCCCCTGACAGTAACAGCTAACTATGGCTACACCTTC.

This clone was seen more than once but under ten times. The chain carries TRBV11-2 and TRBJ1-1; weak D call: TRBD1 (5 bases). The CDR3 covers 14 residues. Trimming cost V 4 bases and J 8 bases, with 17 bases left between them. The V gene's germline CDR1 is SGHAT and CDR2 FQNNGV. The DNA for the CDR3 is TGTGCCAGCAGCTATAACATGTGGAGGGACGAAGCTTTCTTT. Protein: CASSYNMWRDEAFF.

The V and J genes are TRBV23-1 and TRBJ2-3; no definite D call. TRBV23-1 counts as an open reading frame of uncertain function. CDR3 size: 13 residues. The germline V and J ends were trimmed by 1 base and 4 bases, with 6 bases remaining between them. CDR3 sequence: CASSQWPADTQYF. CDR3 nucleotide sequence: TGCGCCAGCAGTCAATGGCCGGCAGATACGCAGTATTTT.

The chain couples TRBV4-2 to TRBJ1-1; weak D call: TRBD1 (6 bases). Germline lookup yields CDR1 LGHNA and CDR2 YNFKEQ. This CDR3 is built from 16 residues. V was pared by 0 bases and J by 1 base, with 12 bases between. CDR3 in amino acids: CASSQDPQGPNTEAFF. CDR3 DNA sequence: TGTGCCAGCAGCCAAGATCCCCAGGGGCCGAACACTGAAGCTTTCTTT.

CDR3 nucleotides: TGTGCCAGCAGCTTAGGTTCCTTCAGGAGTACTGAAGCTTTCTTT. Its protein product is CASSLGSFRSTEAFF. The V and J genes are TRBV11-2 and TRBJ1-1, with D hard to call. The CDR3 length is 15 residues. CDR1 is SGHAT and CDR2 is FQNNGV in the germline V gene. V lost 1 base and J 5 bases, leaving 14 bases between the germline ends.

The J gene is TRBJ2-5, the V gene TRBV6-1; D not resolved. CDR1 and CDR2 (germline): MNHNS, SASEGT. V lost 2 bases, J lost 0 bases, and 7 bases lay in between. The CDR3 is 14 residues long. The CDR3 is CASSERGNQETQYF. The CDR3 DNA reads as TGTGCCAGCAGTGAACGAGGAAACCAAGAGACCCAGTACTTC.

V usage is TRBV7-9 and J usage is TRBJ2-7; the D gene is possibly TRBD2 (6 bases). V lost 5 bases and J 1 base, leaving 18 bases between the germline ends. The CDR3 runs to 16 residues. Per the germline V gene, CDR1 is SEHNR and CDR2 is FQNEAQ (reference sequence). The CDR3 sequence is CASSTNRGTDSYEQYF. The DNA for the CDR3 is TGTGCCAGCAGCACAAACCGGGGGACCGATTCCTACGAGCAGTACTTC.

The rearrangement uses TRBV10-3 and TRBJ1-5, with 8 bases that match TRBD1. Trimming at V came to 5 bases and at J to 4 bases, leaving 7 bases not matched to a gene. The V gene's germline CDR1 is ENHRY and CDR2 SYGVKD. The CDR3 length is 15 residues. The chain's CDR3 is CAISRDRPINQPQHF. The CDR3 coding sequence is TGTGCCATCAGTCGGGACAGGCCGATTAATCAGCCCCAGCATTTT.

The gene calls are TRBV7-9 and TRBJ1-2; no clear D gene. Per the germline V gene, CDR1 is SEHNR and CDR2 is FQNEAQ (reference sequence). Between the trimmed V and J ends, which lost 6 bases and 4 bases, there was a span of 9 bases. The CDR3 is 12 amino acids. The CDR3 protein is CASRPEGYGYTF. Written as DNA, the CDR3 is TGTGCCAGCAGGCCGGAAGGCTATGGCTACACCTTC.

Turning to this clone: Sequence at one end of the junction differs from germline and may be a read error. The chain couples TRBV7-2 to TRBJ2-7, with D hard to call. CDR3 length: 18 residues. The germline V gene has CDR1 SGHTA and CDR2 FQGNSA. The CDR3 nucleotides are TGTGCCAGCAGCTATGGTCCCCCTGACGGCGGAGCGTCCTCCGAGCAGTACTTC. Protein: CASSYGPPDGGASSEQYF.

The chain uses TRBV11-2 and TRBJ1-6; 9 nucleotides agree with TRBD1. Losses at the gene ends were 5 bases for V and 8 bases for J; bases not matched to a gene: 13. CDR1 is SGHAT, CDR2 FQNNGV, per germline. The CDR3 is 17 residues long. The CDR3 spells CASSHHPSDRGHSPLHF. CDR3 DNA sequence: TGTGCCAGCAGCCACCACCCCTCGGACAGGGGACATTCACCCCTCCACTTT.

This chain uses TRBV7-2 with TRBJ1-2, with 7 bases aligning to TRBD1. The V and J ends lost 3 bases and 6 bases, in that order; junction bases with no gene match: 7. Germline CDR1 reads SGHTA; CDR2 reads FQGNSA. The CDR3 contains 14 residues. CDR3 DNA: TGTGCCAGCAGCTTCTTTACAGGGGAGGATGGCTACACCTTC. Amino acid sequence: CASSFFTGEDGYTF.

The J gene is TRBJ1-2, the V gene TRBV6-1; 8 bases fit TRBD1. The CDR3 sequence is 15 residues long. After removal of 2 bases from V and 4 bases from J, the junction contained 6 bases not matched to a gene. CDR1 and CDR2 from the germline V gene are MNHNS and SASEGT. For the CDR3, the DNA is TGTGCCAGCAGTGAACCGGGACAGGCCCCCTATGGCTACACCTTC. It is translated as CASSEPGQAPYGYTF.

This chain uses TRBV5-6 with TRBJ1-1, with D unresolved. V was trimmed by 4 bases and J by 1 base, leaving 11 bases between them. Per germline, CDR1 SGHDT and CDR2 YYEEEE. CDR3 length: 14 residues. The CDR3 protein is CASSRKVGNTEAFF. Here the CDR3 DNA reads TGTGCCAGCAGCCGGAAAGTGGGGAACACTGAAGCTTTCTTT.

The chain recombines TRBV5-1 with TRBJ2-7, with D possibly being TRBD1 (5 bases). Germline V gene sequence: CDR1 SGHRS, CDR2 YFSETQ. The CDR3 loop spans 14 amino acids. V was trimmed by 0 bases and J by 6 bases, leaving 13 bases between them. CDR3 DNA sequence: TGCGCCAGCAGCTTGGCCTCAACAGGACGCGAGCAGTACTTC. This translates into CASSLASTGREQYF.

The chain combines TRBV5-1 with TRBJ2-5, with 7 bases aligning to TRBD1. V was clipped by 0 bases and J by 5 bases; unmatched bases: 7. CDR3 length equals 15 residues. Germline-derived CDR1 and CDR2 are SGHRS and YFSETQ. The CDR3 sequence is CASSLAAGGEETQYF. CDR3 coding DNA: TGCGCCAGCAGCTTGGCGGCAGGGGGAGAGGAGACCCAGTACTTC.

J is TRBJ2-3 and V is TRBV9, with 7 bases matching TRBD2. The J segment lost 6 bases and the V segment lost 0 bases, leaving 4 bases of the junction unmatched. From germline, CDR1 is SGDLS and CDR2 YYNGEE. CDR3 length equals 14 residues. CDR3: CASSVDGAGDTQYF. The CDR3 region has the DNA TGTGCCAGCAGCGTAGATGGAGCGGGGGATACGCAGTATTTT.

This sequence joins TRBV7-3 and TRBJ2-5; 8 bases line up with TRBD2. Germline-derived CDR1 and CDR2 are SGHTA and FQGTGA. The CDR3 sequence is 13 residues long. V shed 2 bases and J 4 bases; nucleotides not matched to a gene: 0. The CDR3 region is CASSLAGGETQYF. CDR3 bases: TGTGCCAGCAGCTTAGCGGGGGGAGAGACCCAGTACTTC. Using reference TRBV7-3 and TRBJ2-5 for the parts outside the CDR3, the full variable domain is GAGVSQTPSNKVTEKGKYVELRCDPISGHTALYWYRQSLGQGPEFLIYFQGTGAADDSGLPNDRFFAVRPEGSVSTLKIQRTERGDSAVYLCASSLAGGETQYFGPGTRLLVL.

The J gene is TRBJ2-5, the V gene TRBV29-1; D not certain. Between the trimmed V and J ends, which lost 3 bases and 0 bases, there was a span of 11 bases. Germline values: CDR1 SQVTM, CDR2 ANQGSEA. CDR3 length equals 14 residues. CDR3 coding DNA: TGCAGCGTTGAGTCTCTGTGGGACCAAGAGACCCAGTACTTC. Protein sequence: CSVESLWDQETQYF. The full variable domain, rest sourced from reference TRBV29-1 and TRBJ2-5, is SAVISQKPSRDICQRGTSLTIQCQVDSQVTMMFWYRQQPGQSLTLIATANQGSEATYESGFVIDKFPISRPNLTFSTLTVSNMSPEDSSIYLCSVESLWDQETQYFGPGTRLLVL.

The rearrangement joins TRBV6-1 to TRBJ2-5, with D unresolved. Germline CDR1 MNHNS, CDR2 SASEGT. The ends were cut back, 4 bases at V and 1 base at J, with 19 bases in the middle. The CDR3 runs 17 residues. The CDR3 DNA reads TGTGCCAGCAGTGGGGGTCTAACCGCCATACCCCAAGAGACCCAGTACTTC. Translating gives CASSGGLTAIPQETQYF.

The chain couples TRBV7-3 to TRBJ2-1, with 11 bases lining up with TRBD1. This CDR3 has 17 amino acids. Looked up from germline, CDR1 is SGHTA and CDR2 is FQGTGA. The trim removed 0 bases at V and 4 bases at J, leaving 5 bases unmatched. Here the CDR3 DNA reads TGTGCCAGCAGCTTAACCCCTGGGACAGGGGGATACAATGAGCAGTTCTTC. Residues: CASSLTPGTGGYNEQFF.

V gene TRBV30 combines with J gene TRBJ1-4; tentatively, D is TRBD1 (5 bases). V lost 2 bases to trimming and J lost 10 bases, with 17 bases between them. Germline CDR1 is GTSNPN and CDR2 is SVGIG (reference sequence). This CDR3 has 14 amino acids. The CDR3 DNA follows: TGTGCCTGGAGTCTAGGACACGGAGGTGGAAAACTGTTTTTT. Its protein product is CAWSLGHGGGKLFF.